This is a list of T cell receptor beta chains from one sample in a study of shared clonotypes between healthy human individuals. The method was immunoSEQ multiplex PCR; TCRdb's version includes in-frame clones alone and lacks a portion of them. The sample includes 2 million to 2.5 million clones, about 94% of them seen just once. Sequenced: naive CD4+ T cells sorted from blood. These receptors were obtained from a young man in good health. CDR3s include the opening cysteine and the closing phenylalanine or tryptophan. The order of the fields is D gene, clone size, J gene, V gene, CDR3 DNA, CDR3 protein. A D gene is named only where the DNA matches it firmly. The size entry is marked missing in some rows and otherwise reads once, few, many or a size class.

TRBD1 | . | TRBJ1-2 | TRBV6-5 | TGTGCCAGCAGAATGTACAGGGGGGTCAACTATGGCTACACCTTC | CASRMYRGVNYGYTF
TRBD2 | . | TRBJ2-5 | TRBV6-1 | TGTGCCAGCAGGCCTGGACTAGACCGGGAGACCCAGTACTTC | CASRPGLDRETQYF
TRBD2 | . | TRBJ2-2 | TRBV27 | TGTGCCAGCAGTTTCCGGACTAGCGGAGCCGCGAACACCGGGGAGCTGTTTTTT | CASSFRTSGAANTGELFF
. | . | TRBJ1-2 | TRBV7-9 | TGTGCCAGCAGCCTGGAGGGGCGCAATGGCTACACCTTC | CASSLEGRNGYTF
TRBD1 | once | TRBJ1-2 | TRBV6-5 | TGTGCCAGCAGCCGAGGACAGGGGGCAAGTGGCTACACCTTC | CASSRGQGASGYTF
. | . | TRBJ2-1 | TRBV30 | TGTGCCTGGATGCGGCAACTGGAGTCCTACAATGAGCAGTTCTTC | CAWMRQLESYNEQFF
. | . | TRBJ2-3 | TRBV5-8 | TGTGCCAGCAGCCAACGAATGGGCAGCCTTGGCGGCACAGATACGCAGTATTTT | CASSQRMGSLGGTDTQYF
TRBD1 | . | TRBJ2-7 | TRBV27 | TGTGCCAGCAGTTCCTGGACAGGGACCCCCGAGCAGTACTTC | CASSSWTGTPEQYF
. | . | TRBJ1-2 | TRBV10-3 | TGTGCCATCAGTAAGGATCCGGCGGATGGCTACACCTTC | CAISKDPADGYTF
. | . | TRBJ2-7 | TRBV11-2 | TGTGCCAGCAGCCTAGATAGCATCGGTTACGAGCAGTACTTC | CASSLDSIGYEQYF
TRBD2 | . | TRBJ2-3 | TRBV4-1 | TGCGCCAGCAGCCAAGAAAGGACTAGCGGCCCTCAAGATACGCAGTATTTT | CASSQERTSGPQDTQYF
. | . | TRBJ1-2 | TRBV4-3 | TGCGCCAGCAGCCAAGAAGTGGACGGGGCTAACTATGGCTACACCTTC | CASSQEVDGANYGYTF
TRBD1 | . | TRBJ1-1 | TRBV5-1 | TGCGCCAGCAGCTTGGTCTACAGGGGCACTGAAGCTTTCTTT | CASSLVYRGTEAFF
. | once | TRBJ2-3 | TRBV12-2 | TGTGCAAGTCGCTTAGCGATGGAGGACAGGGCCCATACGCAGTATTTT | CASRLAMEDRAHTQYF
. | . | TRBJ1-4 | TRBV5-1 | TGCGCCAGCAGCTTGGAGGCAGGGAAAGAAAAACTGTTTTTT | CASSLEAGKEKLFF
TRBD1 | once | TRBJ1-2 | TRBV11-2 | TGTGCCAGCAGCTGGGACAGGGGGCCTTTTCGCAACTATGGCTACACCTTC | CASSWDRGPFRNYGYTF
TRBD2 | . | TRBJ2-7 | TRBV6-6 | TGTGCCAGCAGTCAGACTAGCGGGACATACGAGCAGTACTTC | CASSQTSGTYEQYF
TRBD2 | . | TRBJ2-5 | TRBV2 | TGTGCCAGCAGTGAAGCCGGGAGGTCCATCCAAGAGACCCAGTACTTC | CASSEAGRSIQETQYF
. | . | TRBJ2-2 | TRBV6-5 | TGTGCCAGCAGTTACGTCTTGGGCGGGGAGCTGTTTTTT | CASSYVLGGELFF
. | . | TRBJ1-5 | TRBV29-1 | TGCAGCGTTGAAAGGGGTAACCAGCCCCAGCATTTT | CSVERGNQPQHF
. | . | TRBJ2-3 | TRBV21-1 | TGTGCCAGCCGGACAGATACGCAGTATTTT | CASRTDTQYF
TRBD1 | . | TRBJ1-1 | TRBV4-1 | TGCGCCAGCAGTTCTGGACAGGGAAGTCCCACTGAAGCTTTCTTT | CASSSGQGSPTEAFF
TRBD1 | . | TRBJ1-6 | TRBV30 | TGTGCCTGGAGTGACATTCGACAGGGAAAAAGGCCACCCCTCCACTTT | CAWSDIRQGKRPPLHF
. | . | TRBJ1-2 | TRBV2 | TGTGCCAGCAGCGACGGTGGTAACTATGGCTACACCTTC | CASSDGGNYGYTF
TRBD2 | . | TRBJ2-7 | TRBV19 | TGTGCCAGTAGTACCACGAGACTAGCGGGCGACTCCTACGAGCAGTACTTC | CASSTTRLAGDSYEQYF
. | . | TRBJ2-1 | TRBV7-9 | TGTGCCAGCAGCGCCGGGTCCCGCGGTGAGCAGTTCTTC | CASSAGSRGEQFF
. | . | TRBJ1-2 | TRBV7-9 | TGTGCCAGCAGCTTAGGTGGCGGTGGCTACACCTTC | CASSLGGGGYTF
TRBD2 | . | TRBJ2-5 | TRBV5-4 | TGTGCCAGCAGCGGCGGGACTAGCGGGAGGGCCTACCAAGAGACCCAGTACTTC | CASSGGTSGRAYQETQYF
. | . | TRBJ2-7 | TRBV11-2 | TGTGCCAGCAGCTTAGTCTCTAGATACGAGCAGTACTTC | CASSLVSRYEQYF
. | . | TRBJ2-7 | TRBV6-1 | TGTGCCACTCTCATGACAGCAAACTCCTACGAGCAGTACTTC | CATLMTANSYEQYF
. | . | TRBJ2-7 | TRBV7-8 | TGTGCCAGCAGCTCAATGGGACTGGCCCGTGCCGAGCAGTACTTC | CASSSMGLARAEQYF
TRBD2 | . | TRBJ2-5 | TRBV29-1 | TGCAGCGCCGCCCGACTAGCGGGAGCCCCAGAGACCCAGTACTTC | CSAARLAGAPETQYF
. | . | TRBJ1-2 | TRBV19 | TGTGCCAGTAGTCCCAACGGCATTTGGAATTATGGCTACACCTTC | CASSPNGIWNYGYTF
TRBD2 | . | TRBJ2-7 | TRBV6-1 | TGTGCCAGCATCCCCGGACTAGCGGGAGCGGGGGAGCAGTACTTC | CASIPGLAGAGEQYF
. | . | TRBJ1-6 | TRBV19 | TGTGCCAGTAGTCGGGACATTACTAATTCACCCCTCCACTTT | CASSRDITNSPLHF
. | . | TRBJ1-1 | TRBV10-3 | TGTGCCATCAGTGTTGGGGAAGGACTAGCCCCTTTCTTT | CAISVGEGLAPFF
TRBD2 | . | TRBJ2-1 | TRBV10-3 | TGTGCCATCAGTGATTCGACTAGCGGGGGCGAGCAGTTCTTC | CAISDSTSGGEQFF
TRBD2 | . | TRBJ2-7 | TRBV2 | TGTGCCAGCAGTCGGAAGACTAGCGGGGCCGCCTACGAGCAGTACTTC | CASSRKTSGAAYEQYF
. | . | TRBJ2-1 | TRBV10-2 | TGCGCCAGCACCTCAGGGAACCTAGGGGGAAACAATGAGCAGTTCTTC | CASTSGNLGGNNEQFF